A single sample is the source of the 10 T cell receptor beta chains below, sequenced in a study of blood T cell repertoires in COVID-19. Generated by immunoSEQ multiplex PCR, the TCRdb table keeps only in-frame clones and is missing some. The repertoire holds around 230,000 clones, about 90% seen once, with about 7% in the top ten. The sequenced material came from peripheral blood. Source of these receptors: a man in his sixties who had recovered from COVID-19.

This chain uses TRBV6-5 with TRBJ1-2, with 7 bases lining up with TRBD1. Germline-derived CDR1 and CDR2 are MNHEY and SVGAGI. This CDR3 comprises 14 residues. The ends lost 0 bases at V and 5 bases at J; junction bases unmatched: 3. CDR3 coding DNA: TGTGCCAGCAGTTACTCACAGACAGGGTATGGCTACACCTTC. Protein product: CASSYSQTGYGYTF.

The chain has TRBV10-2 and TRBJ2-7, with 9 positions matching TRBD1. Germline V lookup: CDR1 WSHSY, CDR2 SAAADI. J was trimmed by 2 bases and V by 5 bases; bases with no gene match: 4. This CDR3 has 14 residues. The CDR3 sequence: CASSPGTGPYEQYF. The CDR3 DNA follows: TGCGCCAGCAGTCCCGGGACAGGGCCCTACGAGCAGTACTTC.

This clone was seen only once. The chain couples TRBV20-1 to TRBJ2-1, with D possibly being TRBD1 (5 bases). Trimming took off 5 bases at V and 8 bases at J, with 10 bases between the two ends. This CDR3 has 11 residues. Germline CDR1 is DFQATT and CDR2 is SNEGSKA (reference sequence). Here the CDR3 reads CSALVGHEQFF. The CDR3 DNA reads as TGCAGTGCTTTAGTGGGGCATGAGCAGTTCTTC.

The chain links TRBV19 to TRBJ1-2, with a possible D match to TRBD1 (5 bases). With 3 bases removed from V and 8 bases from J, the gap between germline ends came to 13 bases. There are 13 residues in the CDR3. The germline V gene has CDR1 LNHDA and CDR2 SQIVND (reference sequence). The CDR3: CASSIGGDWGYTF. Here the CDR3 DNA reads TGTGCCAGTAGTATCGGAGGGGACTGGGGCTACACCTTC.

The rearrangement uses TRBV19 and TRBJ2-1; 8 bases match TRBD1. Germline trimming cut 3 bases from V and 6 bases from J; bases unmatched to any gene: 7. The CDR3 is 15 amino acids. Germline loops: CDR1 LNHDA, CDR2 SQIVND (reference sequence). The CDR3 region has the DNA TGTGCCAGTAGTATCGACAGGGGTGTCGGCAATGAGCAGTTCTTC. This translates into CASSIDRGVGNEQFF.

The chain employs TRBV19 and TRBJ1-2; TRBD1 matches 8 bases. This CDR3 region has 16 residues. J gave up 4 bases and V 5 bases, and 12 bases lay outside the gene matches. The V gene's germline CDR1 is LNHDA and CDR2 SQIVND (reference sequence). CDR3 sequence reads: CASSHSRGRVFYGYTF. In nucleotides, the CDR3 is TGTGCCAGTAGTCACAGCAGGGGGCGCGTGTTCTATGGCTACACCTTC. Based on the CDR3 plus reference TRBV19 and TRBJ1-2, the full variable domain is DGGITQSPKYLFRKEGQNVTLSCEQNLNHDAMYWYRQDPGQGLRLIYYSQIVNDFQKGDIAEGYSVSREKKESFPLTVTSAQKNPTAFYLCASSHSRGRVFYGYTFGSGTRLTVV.

This clone was observed a handful of times. This chain connects TRBV27 to TRBJ2-2; weak D call: TRBD2 (6 bases). Trimming cost V 1 base and J 0 bases, with 9 bases left between them. The CDR3 consists of 16 residues. Germline V CDR1 and CDR2: MNHEY, SMNVEV (reference sequence). The CDR3 region is CASSLFPGANTGELFF. DNA for the CDR3: TGTGCCAGCAGTTTATTCCCGGGGGCGAACACCGGGGAGCTGTTTTTT.

The chain is built from TRBV3-1 (or the pseudogene TRBV3-2) and TRBJ1-6; D ambiguous. V dropped 2 bases and J dropped 7 bases, with 12 bases sitting between them. The germline CDR1 and CDR2 sequences are LGHDT and YNNKEL (reference sequence). The CDR3 loop spans 15 amino acids. CDR3 sequence (DNA): TGTGCCAGCAGCCAATGGGCTGAATCCAATTCACCCCTCCACTTT. It translates to CASSQWAESNSPLHF.

The chain recombines TRBV18 with TRBJ1-1, with D maybe TRBD1 (6 bases). The CDR3 is made up of 15 amino acids. V was clipped by 2 bases and J by 2 bases, with 12 bases between them. Germline V CDR1 and CDR2: KGHSH, LQKENI. The CDR3: CASSPEDRFNTEAFF. The DNA for the CDR3 is TGTGCCAGCTCACCAGAGGACAGATTTAACACTGAAGCTTTCTTT.

The gene calls are TRBV28 and TRBJ1-2, with 9 bases matching TRBD1. CDR1 MDHEN and CDR2 SYDVKM come from the germline V gene. There are 14 residues in the CDR3. V was pared by 5 bases and J by 4 bases, with 5 bases of the junction left unmatched. CDR3 amino acids: CASSTRDRAYGYTF. Written as DNA, the CDR3 is TGTGCCAGCAGTACAAGGGACAGGGCCTATGGCTACACCTTC.